This TCR beta chain was sequenced during a study of blood T cells in healthy people across ages. With a J-beta primer mix and a sample-barcoded 5' primer, a second PCR ran about 7 to 11 cycles. TCRdb analysed the 5' RACE reads with MiXCR anew, one entry per CDR3 protein. The sample lists around 710,000 distinct CDR3 sequences; roughly 47% were seen once. The source material was blood. The receptor comes from a woman aged 55-75 years in good health.

CDR3 bases: TGTGCCAGCAGCTCTCCCGGGCTCTACGAGCAGTACTTC. It specifies CASSSPGLYEQYF. The V and J genes are TRBV12-3 or TRBV12-4 and TRBJ2-7; no clear D. The V end lost 6 bases, the J end lost 3 bases, and 12 bases lay between the germline ends. The CDR3 consists of 13 residues.